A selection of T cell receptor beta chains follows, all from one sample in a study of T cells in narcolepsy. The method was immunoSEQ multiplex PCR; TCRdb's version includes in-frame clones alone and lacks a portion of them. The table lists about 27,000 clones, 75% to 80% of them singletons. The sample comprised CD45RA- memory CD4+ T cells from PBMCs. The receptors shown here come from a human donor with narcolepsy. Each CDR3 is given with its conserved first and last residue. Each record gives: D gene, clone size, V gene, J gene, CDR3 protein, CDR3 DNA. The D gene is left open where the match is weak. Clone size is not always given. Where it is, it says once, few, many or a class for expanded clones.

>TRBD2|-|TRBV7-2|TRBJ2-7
CASSFAGGRYEQYF
TGTGCCAGCAGCTTCGCGGGGGGGCGATACGAGCAGTACTTC
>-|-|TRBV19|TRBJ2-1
CASSIGREREQFF
TGTGCCAGTAGTATAGGAAGGGAACGAGAGCAGTTCTTC
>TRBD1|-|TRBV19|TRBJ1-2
CASRPTDRDSRGYTF
TGTGCCAGTAGGCCAACTGATCGGGACAGTCGGGGCTACACCTTC
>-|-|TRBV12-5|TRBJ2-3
CASGLASTGTRDTQYF
TGTGCTAGTGGTTTGGCCAGTACAGGGACCCGAGATACGCAGTATTTT
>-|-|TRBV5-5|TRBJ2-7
CASSFKGRDDYEQYF
TGTGCCAGCAGCTTCAAGGGGCGGGACGACTACGAGCAGTACTTC
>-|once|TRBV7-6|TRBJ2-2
CASSLSGTGELFF
TGTGCCAGCAGCTTATCGGGGACCGGGGAGCTGTTTTTT
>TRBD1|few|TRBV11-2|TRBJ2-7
CASSFDRGRGEQYF
TGTGCCAGCAGCTTCGACAGGGGACGCGGGGAGCAGTACTTC
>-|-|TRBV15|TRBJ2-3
CATGKLLSSDTQYF
TGTGCCACCGGCAAGCTCCTAAGTTCAGATACGCAGTATTTT
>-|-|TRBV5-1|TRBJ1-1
CASSLDRTEAFF
TGCGCCAGCAGCTTGGATCGGACTGAAGCTTTCTTT
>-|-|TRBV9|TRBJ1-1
CASSVSGDGSTEAFF
TGTGCCAGCAGCGTATCAGGGGACGGGAGCACTGAAGCTTTCTTT
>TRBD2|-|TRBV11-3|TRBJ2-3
CASSARDGGSLTDTQYF
TGTGCCAGCAGCGCCCGAGACGGCGGGAGCCTCACAGATACGCAGTATTTT
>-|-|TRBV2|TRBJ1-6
CASRETRNSPLHF
TGTGCCAGCCGAGAAACACGGAATTCACCCCTCCACTTT
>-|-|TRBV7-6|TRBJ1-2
CASSLEPSYTF
TGTGCCAGCAGCTTAGAGCCCTCCTACACCTTC
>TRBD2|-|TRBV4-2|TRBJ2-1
CASSPATSGSYNEQFF
TGTGCCAGCAGCCCAGCCACTAGCGGCTCCTACAATGAGCAGTTCTTC
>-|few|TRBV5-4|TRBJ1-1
CASTAGRNTEAFF
TGTGCCAGCACGGCCGGGAGGAACACTGAAGCTTTCTTT
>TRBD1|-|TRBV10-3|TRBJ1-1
CATEGDRVVFRTEAFF
TGTGCCACCGAGGGGGACAGGGTAGTCTTTAGGACTGAAGCTTTCTTT
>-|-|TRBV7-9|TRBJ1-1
CASSWSAGRGNTEAFF
TGTGCCAGCAGCTGGTCGGCGGGCAGGGGGAACACTGAAGCTTTCTTT
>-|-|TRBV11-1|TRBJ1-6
CASSAGFSPLHF
TGTGCCAGCAGTGCAGGGTTCTCACCCCTCCACTTT
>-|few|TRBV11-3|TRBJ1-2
CASSFYGAGNQDYGYTF
TGTGCCAGCAGCTTTTACGGCGCAGGGAATCAGGACTATGGCTACACCTTC
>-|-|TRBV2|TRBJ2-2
CASSYRTYRNTGELFF
TGTGCCAGCAGTTACCGGACTTACAGGAACACCGGGGAGCTGTTTTTT
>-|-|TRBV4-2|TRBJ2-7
CASSQHRQVGGYEQYF
TGTGCCAGCAGCCAACATCGACAGGTTGGGGGTTACGAGCAGTACTTC